These 28 T cell receptor beta chains originate from one sample sequenced in a study of cytomegalovirus exposure and HLA in healthy donors. Both 60 Vbeta primers and 13 Jbeta primers went into the PCR. Sequencing used immunoSEQ multiplex PCR; TCRdb keeps in-frame clones, though not all of them. The table shows some 150,000 clones, with around 82% occurring only once. The specimen sequenced was PBMCs. The origin of the receptors is a man aged 35-49 years in good health and CMV-seropositive.

This rearrangement joins TRBV5-1 to TRBJ2-7, with D perhaps TRBD2 (6 bases). The CDR3 spans 16 residues. V lost 4 bases, J lost 0 bases, and 17 bases lay in between. Germline V gene lookup returns CDR1 SGHRS and CDR2 YFSETQ. CDR3 coding DNA: TGCGCCAGCAGCCCCGGTCTAGGAGGGCCCTCCTACGAGCAGTACTTC. This sequence encodes CASSPGLGGPSYEQYF.

The J gene is TRBJ2-1, the V gene TRBV30, with 9 positions matching TRBD2. The CDR3 spans 17 residues. Trimming took 2 bases from V and 5 from J; bases not matched to a gene: 13. CDR1 and CDR2 from the germline V gene are GTSNPN and SVGIG (reference sequence). CDR3 coding DNA: TGTGCCTGGAGTCCCCAGCGAAGCGGGAGGTCCCACAATGAGCAGTTCTTC. Its translation: CAWSPQRSGRSHNEQFF.

This rearrangement joins TRBV7-9 to TRBJ2-5; 8 nucleotides align to TRBD1. In germline, CDR1 is SEHNR, CDR2 FQNEAQ (reference sequence). The CDR3 has 13 amino acids. The V segment lost 5 bases and the J segment 7 bases; nucleotides outside the gene matches: 6. In nucleotides, the CDR3 is TGTGCCAGCAGCCGGACAGGGTTGGGGACCCAGTACTTC. It yields the protein CASSRTGLGTQYF. Full variable domain (remainder filled in from reference TRBV7-9 and TRBJ2-5): DTGVSQNPRHKITKRGQNVTFRCDPISEHNRLYWYRQTLGQGPEFLTYFQNEAQLEKSRLLSDRFSAERPKGSFSTLEIQRTEQGDSAMYLCASSRTGLGTQYFGPGTRLLVL.

The chain carries TRBV5-1 and TRBJ2-7; weak D call: TRBD2 (6 bases). The CDR3 has 15 residues. Germline CDR1 is SGHRS and CDR2 is YFSETQ. V was trimmed by 6 bases and J by 6 bases, leaving 22 bases between them. In DNA, the CDR3 is TGCGCCAGCAACTCAAACGGGGGTCTGGGCCTCGAGCAGTACTTC. Translation: CASNSNGGLGLEQYF.

The J gene is TRBJ2-7, the V gene TRBV6-5; D is unresolved. CDR1 and CDR2 (germline): MNHEY, SVGAGI. The CDR3 is made up of 15 amino acids. Trimming shortened V by 6 bases and J by 2 bases, and 17 bases separated the two germline ends. CDR3 residues: CASSDAVVPTYEQYF. Here the CDR3 DNA reads TGTGCCAGCAGCGACGCGGTTGTCCCAACCTACGAGCAGTACTTC.

J is TRBJ2-7 and V is TRBV6-6; TRBD1 matches at 8 bases. After removal of 2 bases from V and 2 bases from J, the junction contained 2 bases not matched to a gene. The CDR3 consists of 14 residues. Looked up from germline, CDR1 is MNHNY and CDR2 is SVGAGI (reference sequence). The DNA for the CDR3 is TGTGCCAGCAGTTACCAGGGGGCTCCCTACGAGCAGTACTTC. Its translation is CASSYQGAPYEQYF.

V and J are TRBV30 and TRBJ2-1; TRBD2 is a possible D gene (5 bases). Trimming shortened V by 2 bases and J by 6 bases, and 17 bases separated the two germline ends. This CDR3 has 15 residues. Germline loops: CDR1 GTSNPN, CDR2 SVGIG (reference sequence). CDR3 in amino acids: CAWSNGVPPGNEQFF. The CDR3 coding sequence is TGTGCCTGGAGTAACGGGGTACCCCCGGGCAATGAGCAGTTCTTC. Drawing the rest from reference TRBV30 and TRBJ2-1, the complete variable domain is SQTIHQWPATLVQPVGSPLSLECTVEGTSNPNLYWYRQAAGRGLQLLFYSVGIGQISSEVPQNLSASRPQDRQFILSSKKLLLSDSGFYLCAWSNGVPPGNEQFFGPGTRLTVL.

The chain employs TRBV6-5 and TRBJ2-7; D uncertain. V was shortened by 0 bases and J by 1 base, with 4 bases between the two germline ends. CDR1 and CDR2 from the germline V gene are MNHEY and SVGAGI. The CDR3 runs to 13 residues. The CDR3 DNA sequence: TGTGCCAGCAGTTACTCCTCGTCCTACGAGCAGTACTTC. Encoded protein: CASSYSSSYEQYF.

The chain has TRBV11-2 and TRBJ2-3, with D possibly TRBD1 on 5 matching bases. In germline, CDR1 is SGHAT, CDR2 FQNNGV. V lost 3 bases and J 4 bases, leaving 11 bases between the germline ends. The CDR3 spans 14 residues. In nucleotides, the CDR3 is TGTGCCAGCAGCTTCAATGTGGGGCCAGATACGCAGTATTTT. This sequence encodes CASSFNVGPDTQYF. Looking up the rest from reference TRBV11-2 and TRBJ2-3 gives the full variable domain: EAGVAQSPRYKIIEKRQSVAFWCNPISGHATLYWYQQILGQGPKLLIQFQNNGVVDDSQLPKDRFSAERLKGVDSTLKIQPAKLEDSAVYLCASSFNVGPDTQYFGPGTRLTVL.

The V gene is TRBV28, the J gene TRBJ2-7; D possibly corresponds to TRBD2 (6 bases). The CDR3 has 15 residues. Looked up from germline, CDR1 is MDHEN and CDR2 is SYDVKM. V was cut by 3 bases and J by 2 bases, with 14 bases left in between. CDR3 coding DNA: TGTGCCAGCAGTTTCGTGGCGGGACCTCCCTACGAGCAGTACTTC. Translating it yields CASSFVAGPPYEQYF.

CDR3 region: CASTGLAVEYYNEQFF. The CDR3 DNA reads TGTGCCAGCACGGGACTAGCGGTTGAATACTACAATGAGCAGTTCTTC. The V and J genes are TRBV2 and TRBJ2-1; 11 positions match TRBD2. With 7 bases clipped from V and 3 bases from J, the junction kept 8 bases outside the gene matches. Germline values: CDR1 SNHLY, CDR2 FYNNEI. The CDR3 runs to 16 residues. Looking up the rest from reference TRBV2 and TRBJ2-1 gives the full variable domain: EPEVTQTPSHQVTQMGQEVILRCVPISNHLYFYWYRQILGQKVEFLVSFYNNEISEKSEIFDDQFSVERPDGSNFTLKIRSTKLEDSAMYFCASTGLAVEYYNEQFFGPGTRLTVL.

The rearrangement joins TRBV6-4 to TRBJ2-1; a weak D match, TRBD2 (6 bases). The CDR3 has 15 amino acids. Germline V gives CDR1 MRHNA, CDR2 SNTAGT. Trimming left V 1 base short and J 2 bases short, with 9 bases between. As DNA, the CDR3 is TGTGCCAGCAGTGACTACGGGGGTCCCTACAATGAGCAGTTCTTC. This sequence encodes CASSDYGGPYNEQFF.

V and J are TRBV4-3 and TRBJ2-7, with D tentatively TRBD2 (5 bases). This CDR3 comprises 15 residues. V was cut by 0 bases and J by 3 bases, with 12 bases left in between. Germline CDR1 and CDR2: LGHNA and YSLEER. In DNA form, the CDR3 reads TGCGCCAGCAGCCAAGATGCCGGGATCGGCTACGAGCAGTACTTC. Protein product: CASSQDAGIGYEQYF.

The J gene is TRBJ1-5, the V gene TRBV2; 8 nucleotides match TRBD1. CDR3 length: 16 amino acids. V shed 5 bases and J 2 bases; nucleotides not matched to a gene: 8. Germline CDR1 and CDR2: SNHLY and FYNNEI. This CDR3 is CASSSPGQAGNQPQHF. CDR3 nucleotide sequence: TGTGCCAGCAGTTCTCCGGGACAGGCTGGCAATCAGCCCCAGCATTTT.

The CDR3, as DNA: TGCGCCAGCAGCTTTACCCGACAGTTATATAATTCACCCCTCCACTTT. Protein product: CASSFTRQLYNSPLHF. This sequence joins TRBV5-1 and TRBJ1-6, with D maybe TRBD1 (5 bases). Germline CDR1 and CDR2: SGHRS and YFSETQ. The CDR3 loop spans 16 amino acids. V was pared by 2 bases and J by 4 bases, with 13 bases between.

V and J are TRBV6-4 and TRBJ2-7, with TRBD1 identical over 7 bases. This CDR3 is 16 amino acids long. V shed 4 bases and J 5 bases; nucleotides not matched to a gene: 14. Germline CDR1 MRHNA, CDR2 SNTAGT. The chain's CDR3 is CASSAQTGPSVDEQYF. As DNA, the CDR3 is TGTGCCAGCAGTGCTCAGACAGGGCCATCAGTCGACGAGCAGTACTTC.

V gene TRBV7-2 combines with J gene TRBJ1-5; 8 positions agree with TRBD1. Germline CDR1 reads SGHTA; CDR2 reads FQGNSA. After removal of 5 bases from V and 1 base from J, the junction contained 1 base not matched to a gene. The length of the CDR3 is 14 residues. CDR3 in DNA: TGTGCCAGCAGCCGGACAGGGAGCAATCAGCCCCAGCATTTT. It specifies CASSRTGSNQPQHF.

The sample holds one count of this clone. The chain joins TRBV5-1 to TRBJ1-4; TRBD1 matches 10 bases. Germline V gives CDR1 SGHRS, CDR2 YFSETQ. CDR3 length: 14 residues. V was clipped by 4 bases and J by 3 bases; unmatched bases: 0. CDR3 in amino acids: CASSGTGANEKLFF. The CDR3 DNA sequence: TGCGCCAGCAGCGGGACAGGGGCTAATGAAAAACTGTTTTTT.

CDR3 bases: TGTGCCAGCAGCGTAGACCCAGGGAAGGGTCAGCCCCAGCATTTT. It is translated as CASSVDPGKGQPQHF. The gene calls are TRBV9 and TRBJ1-5, with D perhaps TRBD1 (5 bases). The germline V and J ends were trimmed by 0 bases and 6 bases, with 13 bases remaining between them. This CDR3 is built from 15 residues. Germline assignment: CDR1 SGDLS and CDR2 YYNGEE.

V and J are TRBV27 and TRBJ2-1, with TRBD1 identical over 8 bases. Trimming at V came to 6 bases and at J to 7 bases, leaving 8 bases not matched to a gene. CDR1 and CDR2 (germline): MNHEY, SMNVEV (reference sequence). The CDR3 has 14 amino acids. DNA of the CDR3: TGTGCCAGCAGCTTTGGACAGGGCTGGAATGAGCAGTTCTTC. It translates to CASSFGQGWNEQFF.

This rearrangement joins TRBV21-1 to TRBJ1-4; TRBD1, the table's D call, was not compared with the DNA. TRBV21-1 is assigned pseudogene status. The CDR3 totals 14 residues. The CDR3 sequence: CASRGQTTNEKLFF. The CDR3, as DNA: TGTGCCAGCAGGGGACAGACAACTAATGAAAAACTGTTTTTT.

The rearrangement joins TRBV4-1 to TRBJ2-7; no firm D call. The CDR3 runs to 15 residues. CDR1 is MGHRA, CDR2 YSYEKL, per germline. V was clipped by 0 bases and J by 3 bases, with 12 bases between them. CDR3 nucleotide sequence: TGCGCCAGCAGCCAAGAAGACACCCCCTACTACGAGCAGTACTTC. Protein sequence: CASSQEDTPYYEQYF.

The CDR3 reads CAGITSGRAWGQETQYF. The CDR3 nucleotides read TGTGCCGGAATTACTAGCGGGAGGGCCTGGGGCCAAGAGACCCAGTACTTC. This chain uses TRBV5-4 with TRBJ2-5; 13 bases fit TRBD2. Unmatched junction bases numbered 13, after V lost 10 bases and J lost 1 base. Germline CDR1 and CDR2: SGHNT and YYREEE (reference sequence). CDR3 length: 17 residues.

The rearrangement uses TRBV7-9 and TRBJ2-1; possibly TRBD2 for D (9 bases). CDR1 SEHNR and CDR2 FQNEAQ come from the germline V gene (reference sequence). This CDR3 contains 16 residues. V lost 4 bases, J lost 8 bases, and 21 bases lay in between. The CDR3 DNA is TGTGCCAGCAGCTCCAGGGGGCTAGCGGGGTCGGATGAGCAGTTCTTC. It is translated as CASSSRGLAGSDEQFF.

V is TRBV5-6 and J is TRBJ1-4; 7 bases are shared with TRBD1. The V segment lost 4 bases and the J segment 8 bases; nucleotides outside the gene matches: 5. CDR1 and CDR2 (germline): SGHDT, YYEEEE. The CDR3 is made up of 13 amino acids. CDR3 residues: CASSQDRREKLFF. CDR3 bases: TGTGCCAGCAGCCAGGACAGGCGGGAAAAACTGTTTTTT.

The V call is TRBV7-3, the J call TRBJ2-1; 9 nucleotides align to TRBD2. The germline CDR1 and CDR2 sequences are SGHTA and FQGTGA. The CDR3 contains 13 residues. Germline trimming cut 1 base from V and 10 bases from J; bases unmatched to any gene: 2. The CDR3 here is CASSLIAGGEQFF. The CDR3 DNA sequence: TGTGCCAGCAGCTTAATCGCGGGAGGGGAGCAGTTCTTC.

V usage is TRBV14 and J usage is TRBJ1-1; perhaps TRBD1 as D (5 bases). V was cut by 0 bases and J by 0 bases, with 11 bases left in between. The germline V gene encodes CDR1 SGHDN and CDR2 FVKESK. CDR3 size: 16 residues. CDR3 in DNA: TGTGCCAGCAGCCAAGATCTGGGAGGGGTGAACACTGAAGCTTTCTTT. It specifies CASSQDLGGVNTEAFF.

This clone has just a few counts. V usage is TRBV11-2 and J usage is TRBJ1-1; no definite D call. Germline V gene data show CDR1 as SGHAT and CDR2 as FQNNGV. The ends were cut back, 1 base at V and 0 bases at J, with 6 bases in the middle. This CDR3 is built from 14 residues. In nucleotides, the CDR3 is TGTGCCAGCAGCTTAGTTGGCTTGAACACTGAAGCTTTCTTT. As protein: CASSLVGLNTEAFF.